The present T cell receptor (beta chain) was sequenced within a study of blood T cell repertoires in COVID-19. Only in-frame clones appear in the TCRdb table, and some are missing; sequencing was by immunoSEQ multiplex PCR. The table records around 290,000 clones, approximately 90% of them present only once. J gave up 9 bases and V 2 bases, and 5 bases lay outside the gene matches. Germline V gene sequence: CDR1 LGHNA, CDR2 YNFKEQ. This CDR3 contains 15 residues. The specimen was peripheral blood. This chain uses TRBV4-2 with TRBJ1-6; 9 bases agree with TRBD1. The sequence was collected from a woman in her twenties or thirties with COVID-19, enrolled during active disease. The CDR3 DNA follows: TGTGCCAGCAGCCAACCCGGGACAGGGATTTCACCCCTCCACTTT. It encodes CASSQPGTGISPLHF.